The 19 T cell receptor beta chains presented below share a single source sample, sequenced in a study of CD8+ T cells in alopecia areata (dated by TCRdb to between 2018 and 2020). The protocol used for the library was the immunoSEQ multiplex PCR assay. RNA was extracted from all samples and reverse transcribed into cDNA, which served as template for TCR sequencing. Drawn from immuneACCESS, this table holds only the in-frame rearrangements with V and J called that TCRdb kept. Clones are partly lost; checked studies trace under half to an unresolved V gene and leave the rest unexplained. The sample table shows 90,000 to 100,000 clones, and around 45% are seen once. About 1.5% of the sample is taken by the ten largest. Sequenced: CD4+ T cells sorted from blood. The receptors shown here come from a human donor with alopecia areata.

A few counts support this clone. The CDR3 is CASSPGLAGGPRETQYF. CDR3 DNA sequence: TGTGCCAGTAGTCCGGGACTAGCGGGAGGGCCCCGGGAGACCCAGTACTTC. The chain is built from TRBV19 and TRBJ2-5, with 16 positions matching TRBD2. V dropped 5 bases and J dropped 5; count of bases not matched to a gene: 8. The CDR3 runs to 17 residues. Germline values: CDR1 LNHDA, CDR2 SQIVND (reference sequence).

Only a few counts were recorded for this clone. The gene calls are TRBV4-1 and TRBJ2-1; 9 bases are a match to TRBD2. The V segment lost 3 bases and the J segment 10 bases; nucleotides outside the gene matches: 19. The CDR3 runs to 18 residues. Germline V gives CDR1 MGHRA, CDR2 YSYEKL. This CDR3 reads CASSHTRGRTSSGTEQFF. The CDR3 DNA reads TGCGCCAGCAGCCATACCAGAGGGCGAACGTCTAGCGGGACCGAGCAGTTCTTC.

V usage is TRBV5-1 and J usage is TRBJ2-4; D uncertain. The ends were cut back, 1 base at V and 5 bases at J, with 4 bases in the middle. CDR1 and CDR2 from the germline V gene are SGHRS and YFSETQ. The CDR3 has 12 residues. Here the CDR3 DNA reads TGCGCCAGCAGCTTGACAGAAAACATTCAGTACTTC. As protein: CASSLTENIQYF.

The rearrangement uses TRBV29-1 and TRBJ1-5; 7 nucleotides agree with TRBD1. CDR3 length: 12 amino acids. Germline lookup yields CDR1 SQVTM and CDR2 ANQGSEA. The V segment lost 4 bases and the J segment 6 bases; nucleotides outside the gene matches: 3. The CDR3 DNA is TGCAGCGTTGGTTCAGGGGGTCAGCCCCAGCATTTT. Protein sequence: CSVGSGGQPQHF.

This rearrangement joins TRBV29-1 to TRBJ2-1; 9 bases fit TRBD1. Germline CDR1 SQVTM, CDR2 ANQGSEA. The CDR3 extends over 15 amino acids. The junction had 1 base not matched to a gene; V was cut back by 1 base and J by 0 bases. In DNA form, the CDR3 reads TGCAGCGTTGAAGTGGGACAGGGCTCCTACAATGAGCAGTTCTTC. This encodes CSVEVGQGSYNEQFF.

The chain joins TRBV11-2 to TRBJ2-7; no clear D. Trimming took 4 bases from V and 2 from J, leaving 3 bases between them. The CDR3 spans 11 residues. Germline loops: CDR1 SGHAT, CDR2 FQNNGV. The CDR3 spells CASSSAYEQYF. In nucleotides, the CDR3 is TGTGCCAGCAGCTCCGCCTACGAGCAGTACTTC.

Only one count was recorded for this clone. The same CDR3 also results from other DNA sequences found in this sample. The rearrangement links TRBV5-1 to TRBJ2-3; D possibly corresponds to TRBD1 (5 bases). The V and J ends lost 1 base and 0 bases respectively, with 6 bases between them. The CDR3 spans 14 residues. Germline V lookup: CDR1 SGHRS, CDR2 YFSETQ. CDR3 sequence reads: CASSLQGSTDTQYF. The DNA for the CDR3 is TGCGCCAGCAGCTTGCAGGGCAGCACAGATACGCAGTATTTT.

In regard to this clone: At one boundary the junction diverges from the germline segment, which might be a read error. The rearrangement uses TRBV29-1 and TRBJ2-3; weak D call: TRBD2 (6 bases). Germline CDR1 SQVTM, CDR2 ANQGSEA. The CDR3 sequence is 14 residues long. The CDR3 region is CSVEGTFRGDTQYF. The CDR3 DNA follows: TGCAGCGTGGAAGGGACTTTTCGGGGAGATACGCAGTATTTT.

This chain connects TRBV7-9 to TRBJ2-7; the match to TRBD2 covers 8 bases. V trimming: 5 bases; J trimming: 3 bases; junction bases outside the gene matches: 6. The CDR3 totals 14 residues. Per the germline V gene, CDR1 is SEHNR and CDR2 is FQNEAQ (reference sequence). CDR3 DNA: TGTGCCAGCAGCCCCCGGGGGGGCCTCTACGAGCAGTACTTC. Translation: CASSPRGGLYEQYF.

The rearrangement joins TRBV18 to TRBJ2-2; D unresolved. The CDR3 extends over 15 amino acids. Germline CDR1 is KGHSH and CDR2 is LQKENI. Trimming removed 2 bases from V and 3 bases from J, with 10 bases in between. The DNA for the CDR3 is TGTGCCAGCTCACCAATATTCTCGGACACCGGGGAGCTGTTTTTT. As protein: CASSPIFSDTGELFF.

This clone was detected once. This chain links TRBV5-4 with TRBJ2-1; D possibly matches TRBD1 or TRBD2 (5 bases each). V lost 4 bases and J 2 bases, leaving 10 bases between the germline ends. The CDR3 extends over 14 amino acids. Germline values: CDR1 SGHNT, CDR2 YYREEE (reference sequence). CDR3 loop: CASSLLGAYNEQFF. In DNA form, the CDR3 reads TGTGCCAGCAGCCTACTGGGGGCCTACAATGAGCAGTTCTTC.

This chain connects TRBV5-1 to TRBJ2-5; D uncertain. The germline V gene has CDR1 SGHRS and CDR2 YFSETQ. The CDR3 covers 13 residues. The V and J ends lost 1 base and 4 bases respectively, with 8 bases between them. DNA of the CDR3: TGCGCCAGCAGCTTGAGCACGTTAGAGACCCAGTACTTC. This sequence encodes CASSLSTLETQYF.

This clone has a handful of counts. V usage is TRBV5-1 and J usage is TRBJ2-1, with 8 nucleotides matching TRBD2. The CDR3 is 14 amino acids. The germline V gene has CDR1 SGHRS and CDR2 YFSETQ. Trimming took 3 bases from V and 8 from J; bases not matched to a gene: 7. CDR3 amino acids: CASSSSGLADEQFF. The CDR3 DNA follows: TGCGCCAGCAGCTCATCCGGACTAGCAGATGAGCAGTTCTTC. Drawing the rest from reference TRBV5-1 and TRBJ2-1, the complete variable domain is KAGVTQTPRYLIKTRGQQVTLSCSPISGHRSVSWYQQTPGQGLQFLFEYFSETQRNKGNFPGRFSGRQFSNSRSEMNVSTLELGDSALYLCASSSSGLADEQFFGPGTRLTVL.

The chain links TRBV9 to TRBJ2-2; no firm D call. The ends were cut back, 4 bases at V and 4 bases at J, with 14 bases in the middle. CDR3 length: 15 amino acids. The germline V gene encodes CDR1 SGDLS and CDR2 YYNGEE. As DNA, the CDR3 is TGTGCCAGCAGCCCCCGGTTAATGGTCACCGGGGAGCTGTTTTTT. Its translation is CASSPRLMVTGELFF.

The J gene is TRBJ2-7, the V gene TRBV18; D remains unclear. The germline V gene encodes CDR1 KGHSH and CDR2 LQKENI. V dropped 2 bases and J dropped 2 bases, with 7 bases sitting between them. The CDR3 runs to 13 residues. CDR3 coding DNA: TGTGCCAGCTCACCAGTCAGCCCCTACGAGCAGTACTTC. Protein sequence: CASSPVSPYEQYF.

The gene calls are TRBV5-4 and TRBJ2-1; D is undetermined. Trimming shortened V by 2 bases and J by 6 bases, and 6 bases separated the two germline ends. This CDR3 has 12 residues. Germline values: CDR1 SGHNT, CDR2 YYREEE (reference sequence). As DNA, the CDR3 is TGTGCCAGCAGCTTTCCGGGCAATGAGCAGTTCTTC. Amino acids: CASSFPGNEQFF.

This sequence joins TRBV25-1 and TRBJ1-1; D remains ambiguous. Trimming took off 1 base at V and 0 bases at J, with 9 bases between the two ends. This CDR3 comprises 15 residues. The germline CDR1 and CDR2 sequences are MGHDK and SYGVNS. The CDR3 reads CASSEFRGMNTEAFF. The CDR3 DNA sequence: TGTGCCAGCAGTGAATTCCGAGGGATGAACACTGAAGCTTTCTTT.

Ten or more counts support this clone. The chain carries TRBV7-9 and TRBJ1-5; D is uncertain. From germline, CDR1 is SEHNR and CDR2 FQNEAQ (reference sequence). V was clipped by 5 bases and J by 8 bases, with 13 bases between them. This CDR3 is built from 13 residues. The CDR3 nucleotides read TGTGCCAGCAGCGCGAGTTACGAAAAGCCCCAGCATTTT. This gives the protein CASSASYEKPQHF.

The V call is TRBV28, the J call TRBJ1-6; D remains ambiguous. CDR3 size: 14 residues. The germline V gene encodes CDR1 MDHEN and CDR2 SYDVKM. Trimming removed 6 bases from V and 1 base from J, with 7 bases in between. The CDR3 reads CASREGSYNSPLHF. In nucleotides, the CDR3 is TGTGCCAGCAGGGAGGGATCCTATAATTCACCCCTCCACTTT.